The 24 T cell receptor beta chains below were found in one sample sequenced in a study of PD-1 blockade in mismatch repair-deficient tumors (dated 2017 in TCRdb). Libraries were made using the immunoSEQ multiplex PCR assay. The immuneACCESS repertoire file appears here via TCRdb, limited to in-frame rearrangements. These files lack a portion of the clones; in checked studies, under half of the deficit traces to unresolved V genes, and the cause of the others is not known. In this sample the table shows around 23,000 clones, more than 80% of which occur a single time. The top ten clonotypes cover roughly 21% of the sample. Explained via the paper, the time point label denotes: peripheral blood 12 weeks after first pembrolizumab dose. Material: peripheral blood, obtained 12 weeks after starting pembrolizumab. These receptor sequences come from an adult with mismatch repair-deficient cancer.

The CDR3 nucleotides read TGTGCCAGCTCACCGCTCCCTCCCGGGCGGTCGGGCGAGCAGTACTTC. Protein sequence: CASSPLPPGRSGEQYF. The chain carries TRBV18 and TRBJ2-7; unclear D gene. Trimming left V 3 bases short and J 6 bases short, with 21 bases between. Germline CDR1 KGHSH, CDR2 LQKENI. The CDR3 has 16 amino acids.

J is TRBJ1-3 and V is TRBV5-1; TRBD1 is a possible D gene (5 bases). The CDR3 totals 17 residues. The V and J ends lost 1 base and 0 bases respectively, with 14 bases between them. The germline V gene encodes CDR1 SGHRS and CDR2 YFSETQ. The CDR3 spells CASSLKQGRHSGNTIYF. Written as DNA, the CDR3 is TGCGCCAGCAGCTTGAAGCAGGGCCGACACTCTGGAAACACCATATATTTT.

The CDR3 nucleotides are TGTGCCAGCAGCTCTGCCACTGGACGAGGGACCTTGGGGGCCAACGTCCTGACTTTC. Protein sequence: CASSSATGRGTLGANVLTF. This chain connects TRBV11-2 to TRBJ2-6; D might be TRBD1 or TRBD2, each matching 5 bases. CDR1 and CDR2 (germline): SGHAT, FQNNGV. V was pared by 4 bases and J by 4 bases, with 23 bases between. This CDR3 contains 19 residues.

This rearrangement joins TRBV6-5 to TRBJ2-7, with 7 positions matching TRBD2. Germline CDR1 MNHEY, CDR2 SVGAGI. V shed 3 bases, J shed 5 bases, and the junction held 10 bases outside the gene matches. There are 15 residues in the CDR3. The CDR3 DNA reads TGTGCCAGCAGTTATCGGGCGGGAGTCCCTAACGAGCAGTACTTC. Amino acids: CASSYRAGVPNEQYF.

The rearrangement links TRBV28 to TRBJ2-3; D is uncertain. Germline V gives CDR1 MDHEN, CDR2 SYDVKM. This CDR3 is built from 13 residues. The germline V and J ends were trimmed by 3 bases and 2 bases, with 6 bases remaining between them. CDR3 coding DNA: TGTGCCAGCAGTTTTGTACTCACAGATACGCAGTATTTT. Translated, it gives CASSFVLTDTQYF.

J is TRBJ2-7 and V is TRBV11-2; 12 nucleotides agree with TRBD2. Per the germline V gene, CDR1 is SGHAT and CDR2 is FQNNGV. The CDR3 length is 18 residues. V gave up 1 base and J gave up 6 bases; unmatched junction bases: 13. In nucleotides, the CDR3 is TGTGCCAGCAGCTTAGGATATGGACTAGCGGGACCCGTTGGCGAGCAGTACTTC. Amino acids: CASSLGYGLAGPVGEQYF.

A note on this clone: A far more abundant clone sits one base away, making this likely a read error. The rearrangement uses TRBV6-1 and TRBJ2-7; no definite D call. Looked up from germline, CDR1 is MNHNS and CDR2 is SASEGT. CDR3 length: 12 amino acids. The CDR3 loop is CASSESGYGQYF. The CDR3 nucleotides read TGTGCCAGCAGTGAATCTGGCTACGGGCAGTACTTC.

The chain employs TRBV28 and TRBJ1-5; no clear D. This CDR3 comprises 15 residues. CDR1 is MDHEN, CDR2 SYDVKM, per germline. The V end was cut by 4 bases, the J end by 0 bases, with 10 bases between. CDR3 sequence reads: CASSYGVYSNQPQHF. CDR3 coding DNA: TGTGCCAGCAGTTATGGGGTTTATAGCAATCAGCCCCAGCATTTT.

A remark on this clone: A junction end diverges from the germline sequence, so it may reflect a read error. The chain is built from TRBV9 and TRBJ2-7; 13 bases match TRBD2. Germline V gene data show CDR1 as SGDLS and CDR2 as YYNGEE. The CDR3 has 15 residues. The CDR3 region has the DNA TGTGCCAGCAGCACTAGCGGGAGGGCCTCCGACGAGCAGTACTTC. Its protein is CASSTSGRASDEQYF.

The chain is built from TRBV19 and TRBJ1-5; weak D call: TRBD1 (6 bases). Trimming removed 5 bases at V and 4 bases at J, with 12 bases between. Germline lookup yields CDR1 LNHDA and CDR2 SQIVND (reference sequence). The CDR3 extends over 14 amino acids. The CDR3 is CASSVRQANQPQHF. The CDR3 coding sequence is TGTGCCAGTAGTGTCAGACAGGCGAATCAGCCCCAGCATTTT.

The CDR3 sequence is CAWSYDRKEQYF. The DNA for the CDR3 is TGTGCCTGGAGTTATGACAGAAAGGAGCAGTACTTC. This chain links TRBV30 with TRBJ2-7; tentatively, D is TRBD1 (5 bases). This CDR3 is built from 12 residues. With 2 bases removed from V and 7 bases from J, the gap between germline ends came to 12 bases. The germline V gene has CDR1 GTSNPN and CDR2 SVGIG (reference sequence).

The chain's CDR3 is CAWSVMASGKDEQFF. In DNA, the CDR3 is TGTGCCTGGAGTGTAATGGCTAGCGGGAAGGATGAGCAGTTCTTC. The chain uses TRBV30 and TRBJ2-1, with 9 positions matching TRBD2. The junction had 8 bases not matched to a gene; V was cut back by 0 bases and J by 8 bases. Germline loops: CDR1 GTSNPN, CDR2 SVGIG (reference sequence). The CDR3 is made up of 15 amino acids. Full variable domain (missing parts from reference TRBV30 and TRBJ2-1): SQTIHQWPATLVQPVGSPLSLECTVEGTSNPNLYWYRQAAGRGLQLLFYSVGIGQISSEVPQNLSASRPQDRQFILSSKKLLLSDSGFYLCAWSVMASGKDEQFFGPGTRLTVL.

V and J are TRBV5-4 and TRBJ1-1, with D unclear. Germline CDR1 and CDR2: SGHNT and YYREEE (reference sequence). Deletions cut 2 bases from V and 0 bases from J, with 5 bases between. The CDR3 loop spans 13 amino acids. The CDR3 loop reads CASSFTLNTEAFF. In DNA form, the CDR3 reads TGTGCCAGCAGCTTCACACTGAACACTGAAGCTTTCTTT.

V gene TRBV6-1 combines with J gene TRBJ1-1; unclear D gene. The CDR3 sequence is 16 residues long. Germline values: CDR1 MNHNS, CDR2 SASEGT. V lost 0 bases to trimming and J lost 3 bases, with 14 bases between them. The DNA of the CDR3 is TGTGCCAGCAGTGAAGCGCTGAGATCGTCGGACACTGAAGCTTTCTTT. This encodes CASSEALRSSDTEAFF.

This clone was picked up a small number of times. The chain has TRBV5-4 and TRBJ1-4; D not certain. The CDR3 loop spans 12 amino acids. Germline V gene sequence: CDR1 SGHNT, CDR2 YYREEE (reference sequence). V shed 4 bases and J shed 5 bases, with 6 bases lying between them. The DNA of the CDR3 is TGTGCCAGCAGCATTCTCAATGAAAAACTGTTTTTT. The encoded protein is CASSILNEKLFF.

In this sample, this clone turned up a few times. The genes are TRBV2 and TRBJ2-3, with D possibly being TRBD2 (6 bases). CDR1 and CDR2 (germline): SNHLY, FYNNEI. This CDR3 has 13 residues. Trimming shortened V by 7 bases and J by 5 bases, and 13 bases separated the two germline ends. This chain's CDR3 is CASIKRVLDTQYF. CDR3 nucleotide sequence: TGTGCCAGCATTAAGCGGGTTTTAGATACGCAGTATTTT. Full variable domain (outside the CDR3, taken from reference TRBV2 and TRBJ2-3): EPEVTQTPSHQVTQMGQEVILRCVPISNHLYFYWYRQILGQKVEFLVSFYNNEISEKSEIFDDQFSVERPDGSNFTLKIRSTKLEDSAMYFCASIKRVLDTQYFGPGTRLTVL.

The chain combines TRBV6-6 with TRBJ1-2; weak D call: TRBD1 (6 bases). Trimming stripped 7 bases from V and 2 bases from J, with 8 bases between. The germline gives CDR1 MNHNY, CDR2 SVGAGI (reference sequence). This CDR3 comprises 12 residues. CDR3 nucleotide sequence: TGTGCCAGCACGGACAGCAACTATGGCTACACCTTC. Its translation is CASTDSNYGYTF.

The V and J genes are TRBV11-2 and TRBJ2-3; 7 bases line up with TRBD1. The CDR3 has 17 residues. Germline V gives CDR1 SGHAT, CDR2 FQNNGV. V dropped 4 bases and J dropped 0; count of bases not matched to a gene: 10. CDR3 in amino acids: CASSSQGQALSTDTQYF. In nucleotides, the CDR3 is TGTGCCAGCAGCTCCCAAGGACAGGCCCTTAGCACAGATACGCAGTATTTT.

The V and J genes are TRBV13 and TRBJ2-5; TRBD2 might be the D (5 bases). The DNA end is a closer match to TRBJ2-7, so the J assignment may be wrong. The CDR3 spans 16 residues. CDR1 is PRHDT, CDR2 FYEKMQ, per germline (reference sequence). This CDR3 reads CASSSHLAGYSYEQYF. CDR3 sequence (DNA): TGTGCCAGCAGCTCCCACCTTGCGGGTTACTCCTACGAGCAGTACTTC.

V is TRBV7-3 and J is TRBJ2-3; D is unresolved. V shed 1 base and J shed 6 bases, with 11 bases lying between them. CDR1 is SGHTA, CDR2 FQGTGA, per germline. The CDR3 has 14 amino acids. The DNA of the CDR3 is TGTGCCAGCAGCTTAAAGGGTCCCGAGGATACGCAGTATTTT. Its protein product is CASSLKGPEDTQYF.

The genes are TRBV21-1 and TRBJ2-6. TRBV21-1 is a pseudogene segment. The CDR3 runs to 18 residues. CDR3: CASSKRSPGPVGTNVLTF. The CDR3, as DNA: TGTGCCAGCAGCAAAAGATCTCCGGGACCGGTAGGAACCAACGTCCTGACTTTC.

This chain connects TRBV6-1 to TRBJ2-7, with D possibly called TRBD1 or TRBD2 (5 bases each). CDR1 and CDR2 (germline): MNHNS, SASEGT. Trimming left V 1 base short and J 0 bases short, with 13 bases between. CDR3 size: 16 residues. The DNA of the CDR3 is TGTGCCAGCAGTGAAGTCGGTAGCGACAGCTCCTACGAGCAGTACTTC. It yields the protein CASSEVGSDSSYEQYF.

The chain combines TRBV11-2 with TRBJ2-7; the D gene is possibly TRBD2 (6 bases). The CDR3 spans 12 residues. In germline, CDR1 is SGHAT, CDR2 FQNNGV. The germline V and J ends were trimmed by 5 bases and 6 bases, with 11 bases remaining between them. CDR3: CASSLGRPEQYF. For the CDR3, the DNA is TGTGCCAGCAGCCTGGGGAGGCCCGAGCAGTACTTC.

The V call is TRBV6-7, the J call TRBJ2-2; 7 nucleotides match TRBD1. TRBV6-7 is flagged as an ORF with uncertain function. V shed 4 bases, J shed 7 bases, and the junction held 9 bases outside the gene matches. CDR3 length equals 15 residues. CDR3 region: CASSCRQGKGGELFF. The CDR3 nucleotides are TGTGCCAGCAGTTGCCGACAGGGTAAAGGCGGGGAGCTGTTTTTT.